This T cell receptor (beta chain) was sequenced for a study of T cells in Graves' hyperthyroidism and ophthalmopathy (dated by TCRdb to the late 2010s). About the study as a whole: TCR V-J signatures able to tell the groups apart were searched for in a discovery cohort of 90 to 100 patients, of whom more than 40 had Graves' ophthalmopathy and more than 55 had stable Graves' hyperthyroidism. Whether ophthalmopathy could be predicted prospectively was tested in an independent validation cohort made up of 18 hyperthyroidism patients plus 17 patients who later progressed to ophthalmopathy. The approximately 100 discovery patients were divided at random into training and test sets in a 7:3 ratio. Thyroid tissue and blood T-cell repertoires from several Graves' hyperthyroidism patients were also compared in the study. Once sampling was done, hyperthyroidism patients were given methimazole at a starting dose of 30 mg daily, whereas ophthalmopathy patients were given high-dose intravenous methylprednisolone. According to the paper, TCR Vbeta CDR3 sequencing was carried out on 135 peripheral blood samples, which came from approximately 43 ophthalmopathy, 80 or so hyperthyroidism and approximately 17 progressor patients. Here is what the overall study found, with its caveats: In cross-validation, a model built on a 13 V-J signature told ophthalmopathy apart from stable hyperthyroidism with over 85% sensitivity and 81% to 82% specificity, and in testing the same model reached 80%/75%. Most expanded thyroid clonotypes (frequency above 0.001) were also detected in blood, a finding suggesting that blood repertoires may reflect thyroid immune responses. No statistical method was used to set the sample size in advance, and investigators knew the group allocation. During validation, the model predicted progression to ophthalmopathy a median of around 7 months ahead of onset, with approximately 70% sensitivity and 72% to 80% specificity.

A remark on this clonotype: Its antigen is unknown. No much larger clonotype is one base removed from it; base qualities were not supplied.

The TCR beta CDR3 regions were amplified from RNA transcripts. The first round of RT-PCR for the TCR CDR3 was performed with the HTBI primer set and the Qiagen OneStep RT-PCR kit. A second multiplex PCR round built the libraries, followed by size selection and purification. Libraries were sequenced paired-end with 100 bp reads on an Illumina HiSeq2000. As for how the authors treated the data: SOAPnuke was used to process the raw data, with reads discarded if the reads contained adapters or uncalled bases, had a mean Phred below 15, or lacked an exact constant-primer or identifier match. COPE v1.2.5 was used to merge the high-quality paired reads, and each unique nucleotide sequence was defined as a clonotype. Clonotypes were aligned to IMGT TRBV, TRBD and TRBJ reference segments using MiTCR v1.1. Analysis was restricted to V-J combinations with a frequency above 0.0001, which covered over 98% of repertoires. A TCS score was defined as the ratio between F50 (clonal expansion) and ExV (chaos), using BLOSUM62-based TCRdist between CDR3 peptides within each V-J. Welch's t-statistics and random forest reduced roughly 500 V-J features to 10 to 15, which were used in a naive Bayes classifier (R e1071). The similarity between thyroid and blood repertoires was quantified using the Morisita-Horn index. TCRdb cleaned the public reads at Q25 with fastp, built clones with MiXCR and kept in-frame beta chains. CDR3 protein duplicates are merged, each entry listing the most common genes and DNA. These V and J calls are TCRdb output, not the study's own analysis. The sample table lists hundreds of thousands of distinct CDR3 sequences, 45% of them with a count of one. The ten largest make up 7% to 7.5% of the sample.

The CDR1 and CDR2 encoded by the germline V gene are SQVTM and ANQGSEA. V sheds 7 bases and J sheds 4 bases, leaving 16 bases between their ends. Its CDR3 holds 13 amino acids, cysteine through phenylalanine. Left in the record is the CDR3 DNA by itself, 39 bases read in frame from the first base. Any patient with an uncontrolled infection, another autoimmune disease, pregnancy or lactation was excluded. Clinical symptoms, serum thyroxine and TRAb, thyroid ultrasound, and orbital computed tomography formed the basis for the diagnoses. Total RNA was extracted using Trizol reagent, and RNA quality was assessed on an Agilent 2100 Bioanalyzer.

This TCR came from an adult man with Graves' disease, either hyperthyroidism or ophthalmopathy (not recorded which). The sequenced sample consisted of peripheral blood or thyroid tissue (not recorded which). The rearrangement joined TRBV29-1 to TRBJ1-2; a confident D gene designation cannot be given. The CDR3: CSAGDAGSYGYTF. The bases are TGCAGCGCCGGGGATGCAGGAAGCTATGGCTACACCTTC.